Below, 17 T cell receptor beta chains from the same sample are listed, as sequenced in a study of vaccination and CD4 T cells after COVID-19. The time point: late sampling 161 to 241 days after vaccination in a few convalescent patients. Treatment of the sample: roughly ten-day PBMC culture with coronavirus spike peptide pools or control peptides (ViraFEST assay). Their antigens remain unidentified. Cultured CD4+ T-cell DNA underwent Oncomine TCR Beta short-read sequencing. TCRdb reanalysed the PCR reads using MiXCR and keeps one entry per CDR3 protein. Among 20,000 to 25,000 distinct CDR3 sequences listed, roughly 35% were seen once. The sample was CD4+ T cells from blood, cultured in vitro, taken about 7 months after SARS-CoV-2 vaccination. The receptors shown here come from a human donor who had recovered from COVID-19.

This clonotype was detected only a few times. This chain joins TRBV20-1 and TRBJ1-1, with a tentative D call TRBD1 (6 bases). Trimming removed 6 bases at V and 0 bases at J, with 14 bases between. Germline loops: CDR1 DFQATT, CDR2 SNEGSKA (reference sequence). The CDR3 extends over 14 amino acids. CDR3 nucleotides: TGCAGTGCAAAGAAGGGGGGGGTGAACACTGAAGCTTTCTTT. Translation gives CSAKKGGVNTEAFF.

The chain has TRBV6-1 and TRBJ1-1, with TRBD1 identical over 12 bases. From germline, CDR1 is MNHNS and CDR2 SASEGT. The CDR3 consists of 18 residues. V was clipped by 6 bases and J by 5 bases; unmatched bases: 16. CDR3 sequence (DNA): TGTGCCAGCAGGAACCAGGGCCGGGACAGGGGGCGGTATACTGAAGCTTTCTTT. As protein: CASRNQGRDRGRYTEAFF.

This clonotype showed up just a few times. The J gene is TRBJ1-5, the V gene TRBV7-2; the match to TRBD1 covers 7 bases. The CDR3 length is 15 residues. Trimming took 1 base from V and 6 from J; bases not matched to a gene: 6. In germline, CDR1 is SGHTA, CDR2 FQGNSA. The CDR3 loop is CASSLVVGGGQPQHF. CDR3 nucleotides: TGTGCCAGCAGCTTAGTGGTAGGGGGCGGTCAGCCCCAGCATTTT.

This clonotype was seen only a few times. This chain connects TRBV15 to TRBJ2-7; tentative D call: TRBD2 (6 bases). This CDR3 region has 18 residues. Germline V gives CDR1 LNHNV, CDR2 YYDKDF (reference sequence). V was trimmed by 0 bases and J by 2 bases, leaving 20 bases between them. CDR3 loop: CATSRDLAAGPRTYEQYF. CDR3 coding DNA: TGTGCCACCAGCAGAGATCTGGCTGCGGGACCGAGGACCTACGAGCAGTACTTC. Filled out from reference TRBV15 and TRBJ2-7, the complete variable domain reads DAMVIQNPRYQVTQFGKPVTLSCSQTLNHNVMYWYQQKSSQAPKLLFHYYDKDFNNEADTPDNFQSRRPNTSFCFLDIRSPGLGDTAMYLCATSRDLAAGPRTYEQYFGPGTRLTVT.

The gene calls are TRBV12-3 or TRBV12-4 and TRBJ1-5; tentative D call: TRBD1 (5 bases). The CDR3 is 15 residues long. V was cut by 3 bases and J by 6 bases, with 15 bases left in between. The CDR3 nucleotides read TGTGCCAGCAGTTTGGCCTCAGGGTCCGGTCAGCCCCAGCATTTT. Its protein product is CASSLASGSGQPQHF.

This chain uses TRBV6-5 with TRBJ2-3; no reliable D call. V lost 4 bases to trimming and J lost 6 bases, with 14 bases between them. The CDR3 sequence is 14 residues long. Germline V CDR1 and CDR2: MNHEY, SVGAGI. The CDR3 nucleotides read TGTGCCAGCAGTTTCTCTCGTGACCACGATACGCAGTATTTT. It specifies CASSFSRDHDTQYF.

J is TRBJ2-7 and V is TRBV6-5; D gene unclear. V lost 2 bases and J lost 3, with 8 bases in between. The CDR3 covers 13 residues. Germline CDR1 and CDR2: MNHEY and SVGAGI. CDR3 protein: CASSYDVSYEQYF. Written as DNA, the CDR3 is TGTGCCAGCAGTTACGACGTTAGCTACGAGCAGTACTTC.

The rearrangement uses TRBV6-1 and TRBJ2-6; TRBD2 is a possible D gene (5 bases). Trimming removed 6 bases at V and 2 bases at J, with 8 bases between. The CDR3 runs to 14 residues. Germline V gene sequence: CDR1 MNHNS, CDR2 SASEGT. DNA of the CDR3: TGTGCCAGCAGCGGGGTTACTGGGGCCAACGTCCTGACTTTC. Its protein is CASSGVTGANVLTF.

CDR3 in DNA: TGTGCCAGCAGCTTGGGCTCGGGCCCCTATAATTCACCCCTCCACTTT. Translation gives CASSLGSGPYNSPLHF. V is TRBV5-4 and J is TRBJ1-6; D gene unclear. The germline CDR1 and CDR2 sequences are SGHNT and YYREEE (reference sequence). This CDR3 contains 16 residues. The V end was cut by 0 bases, the J end by 2 bases, with 9 bases between.

This chain uses TRBV28 with TRBJ1-2, with D hard to call. Looked up from germline, CDR1 is MDHEN and CDR2 is SYDVKM. CDR3 length equals 16 residues. The V and J ends lost 1 base and 4 bases respectively, with 16 bases between them. CDR3 loop: CASSLYRQFPTYGYTF. The CDR3 nucleotides read TGTGCCAGCAGTTTATATCGCCAGTTTCCCACCTATGGCTACACCTTC.

This clonotype appeared a few times. The chain uses TRBV27 and TRBJ1-5; 8 positions agree with TRBD1. With V trimmed by 5 bases and J by 7 bases, 13 bases remained unmatched. Germline V gene lookup returns CDR1 MNHEY and CDR2 SMNVEV (reference sequence). The CDR3 is made up of 16 amino acids. In DNA, the CDR3 is TGTGCCAGCAGTCGCCTTTTCGGGACAGGTCGCCAGCCCCAGCATTTT. It yields the protein CASSRLFGTGRQPQHF.

The rearrangement links TRBV12-3 or TRBV12-4 to TRBJ2-7, with unresolved D. The CDR3 runs 11 residues. The ends were cut back, 6 bases at V and 6 bases at J, with 9 bases in the middle. CDR3 sequence (DNA): TGTGCCAGCAGCCGGGCATCCGAGCAGTACTTC. Its translation: CASSRASEQYF.

The rearrangement links TRBV20-1 to TRBJ2-5, with D possibly being TRBD2 (6 bases). V lost 3 bases and J 6 bases, leaving 17 bases between the germline ends. This CDR3 has 14 amino acids. Germline lookup yields CDR1 DFQATT and CDR2 SNEGSKA (reference sequence). For the CDR3, the DNA is TGCAGTGCTAGTTATGGGGGAGGCCGAAAGACCCAGTACTTC. This encodes CSASYGGGRKTQYF.

J is TRBJ2-3 and V is TRBV2, with 9 bases identical to TRBD1. The V gene's germline CDR1 is SNHLY and CDR2 FYNNEI. This CDR3 spans 16 amino acids. V shed 1 base, J shed 6 bases, and the junction held 8 bases outside the gene matches. CDR3 in amino acids: CASSEGTGVGSDTQYF. CDR3 nucleotides: TGTGCCAGCAGTGAAGGGACAGGGGTCGGTTCGGATACGCAGTATTTT.

This clonotype was seen a few times. The chain combines TRBV7-8 with TRBJ1-2, with 8 bases that match TRBD1. CDR3 length: 14 amino acids. Looked up from germline, CDR1 is SGHVS and CDR2 is FQNEAQ. The trim removed 2 bases at V and 3 bases at J, leaving 2 bases unmatched. CDR3 in DNA: TGTGCCAGCAGCTTACAGGGGGCGGACTATGGCTACACCTTC. Encoded protein: CASSLQGADYGYTF.

This clonotype came up a few times. The chain is built from TRBV5-1 and TRBJ1-1; 9 nucleotides match TRBD1. This CDR3 region has 14 residues. V gave up 0 bases and J gave up 4 bases; unmatched junction bases: 1. In germline, CDR1 is SGHRS, CDR2 YFSETQ. The CDR3 reads CASSLGQGGTEAFF. The DNA of the CDR3 is TGCGCCAGCAGCTTGGGACAGGGGGGCACTGAAGCTTTCTTT.

The chain recombines TRBV27 with TRBJ2-1; D not resolved. CDR1 is MNHEY and CDR2 is SMNVEV in the germline V gene (reference sequence). V dropped 0 bases and J dropped 0 bases, with 12 bases sitting between them. This CDR3 region has 17 residues. In nucleotides, the CDR3 is TGTGCCAGCAGTTTATCGCCTCCCCGGAGCTCCTACAATGAGCAGTTCTTC. This gives the protein CASSLSPPRSSYNEQFF.